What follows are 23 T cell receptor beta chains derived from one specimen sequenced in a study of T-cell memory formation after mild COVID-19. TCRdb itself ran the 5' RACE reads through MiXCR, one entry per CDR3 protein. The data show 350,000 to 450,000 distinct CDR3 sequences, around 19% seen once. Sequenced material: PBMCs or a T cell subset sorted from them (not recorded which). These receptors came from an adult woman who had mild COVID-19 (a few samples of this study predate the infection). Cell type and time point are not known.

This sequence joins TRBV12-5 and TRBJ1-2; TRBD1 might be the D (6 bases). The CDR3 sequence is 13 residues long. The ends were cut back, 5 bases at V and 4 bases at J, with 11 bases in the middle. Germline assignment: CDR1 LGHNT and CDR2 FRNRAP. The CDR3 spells CASGLDRSYGYTF. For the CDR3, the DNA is TGTGCTAGTGGTCTGGACAGATCCTATGGCTACACCTTC.

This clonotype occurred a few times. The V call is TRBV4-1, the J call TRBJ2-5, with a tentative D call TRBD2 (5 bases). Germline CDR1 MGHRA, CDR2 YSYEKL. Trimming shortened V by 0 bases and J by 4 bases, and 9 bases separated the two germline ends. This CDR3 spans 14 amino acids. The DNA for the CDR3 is TGCGCCAGCAGCCAAGACGGGGTCTCAGAGACCCAGTACTTC. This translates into CASSQDGVSETQYF.

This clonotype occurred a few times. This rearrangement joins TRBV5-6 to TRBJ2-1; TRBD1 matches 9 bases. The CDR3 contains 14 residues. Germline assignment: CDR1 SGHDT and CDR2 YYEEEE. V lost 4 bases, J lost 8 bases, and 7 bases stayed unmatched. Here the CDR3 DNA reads TGTGCCAGCAGCGACGGGACAGGGCAAGATGAGCAGTTCTTC. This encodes CASSDGTGQDEQFF.

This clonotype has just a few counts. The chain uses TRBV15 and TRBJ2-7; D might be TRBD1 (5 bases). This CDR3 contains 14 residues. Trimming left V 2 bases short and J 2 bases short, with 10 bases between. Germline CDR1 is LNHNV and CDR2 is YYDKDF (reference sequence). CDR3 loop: CATSRMTETYEQYF. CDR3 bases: TGTGCCACCAGCAGAATGACAGAGACCTACGAGCAGTACTTC.

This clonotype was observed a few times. The CDR3 bases are TGTGCCAGCAGCTTAGGGGGACAGCCCTATGGCTACACCTTC. Protein sequence: CASSLGGQPYGYTF. V usage is TRBV7-2 and J usage is TRBJ1-2, with TRBD1 identical over 7 bases. The CDR3 contains 14 residues. The V gene end was trimmed by 1 base and the J gene end by 4 bases; junction bases not matched to a gene: 3. The germline V gene encodes CDR1 SGHTA and CDR2 FQGNSA.

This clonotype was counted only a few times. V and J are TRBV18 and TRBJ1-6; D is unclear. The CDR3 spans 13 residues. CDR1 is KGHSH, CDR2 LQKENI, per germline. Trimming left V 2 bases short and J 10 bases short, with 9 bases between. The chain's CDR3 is CASSPGEQSPLHF. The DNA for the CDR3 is TGTGCCAGCTCACCAGGGGAGCAGTCACCCCTCCACTTT. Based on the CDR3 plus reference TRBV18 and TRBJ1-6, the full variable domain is NAGVMQNPRHLVRRRGQEARLRCSPMKGHSHVYWYRQLPEEGLKFMVYLQKENIIDESGMPKERFSAEFPKEGPSILRIQQVVRGDSAAYFCASSPGEQSPLHFGNGTRLTVT.

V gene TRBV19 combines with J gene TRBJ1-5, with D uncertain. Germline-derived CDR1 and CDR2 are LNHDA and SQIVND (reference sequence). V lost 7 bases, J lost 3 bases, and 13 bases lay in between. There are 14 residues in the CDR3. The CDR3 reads CASKKEAINQPQHF. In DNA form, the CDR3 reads TGTGCCAGTAAGAAGGAGGCTATCAATCAGCCCCAGCATTTT.

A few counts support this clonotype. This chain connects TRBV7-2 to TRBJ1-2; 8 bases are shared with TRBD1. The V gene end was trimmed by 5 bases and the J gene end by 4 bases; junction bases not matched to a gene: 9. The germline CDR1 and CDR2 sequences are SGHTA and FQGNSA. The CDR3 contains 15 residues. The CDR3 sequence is CASSTGQGSFYGYTF. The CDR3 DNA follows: TGTGCCAGCAGCACAGGACAGGGAAGTTTCTATGGCTACACCTTC.

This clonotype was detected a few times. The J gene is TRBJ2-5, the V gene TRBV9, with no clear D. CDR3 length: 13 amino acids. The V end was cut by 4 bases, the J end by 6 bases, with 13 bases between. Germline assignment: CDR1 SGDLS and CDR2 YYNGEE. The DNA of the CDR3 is TGTGCCAGCAGCTCGGACCATGGGCAGACCCAGTACTTC. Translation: CASSSDHGQTQYF.

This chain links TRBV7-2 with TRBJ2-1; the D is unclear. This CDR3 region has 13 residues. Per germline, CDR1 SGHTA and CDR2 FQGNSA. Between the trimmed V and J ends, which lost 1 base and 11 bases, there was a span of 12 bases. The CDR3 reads CASSLGSAPQQFF. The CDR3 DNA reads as TGTGCCAGCAGCTTAGGGTCGGCCCCTCAGCAGTTCTTC.

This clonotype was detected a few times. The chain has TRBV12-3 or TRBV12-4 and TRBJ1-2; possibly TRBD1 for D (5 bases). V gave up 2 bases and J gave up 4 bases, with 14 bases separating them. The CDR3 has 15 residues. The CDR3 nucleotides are TGTGCCAGCAGTTTAAGCGGGGGACTAAGCTATGGCTACACCTTC. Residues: CASSLSGGLSYGYTF.

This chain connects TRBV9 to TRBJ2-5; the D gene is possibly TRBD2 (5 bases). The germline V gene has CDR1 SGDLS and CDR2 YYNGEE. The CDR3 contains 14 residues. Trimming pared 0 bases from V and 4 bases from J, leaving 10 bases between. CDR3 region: CASSVGNSAETQYF. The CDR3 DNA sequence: TGTGCCAGCAGCGTAGGTAATAGCGCAGAGACCCAGTACTTC.

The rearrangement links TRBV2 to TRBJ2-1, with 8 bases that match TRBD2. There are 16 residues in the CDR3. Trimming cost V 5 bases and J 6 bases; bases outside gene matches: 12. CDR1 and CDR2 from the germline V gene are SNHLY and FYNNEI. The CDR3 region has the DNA TGTGCCAGCAGTCATAGACGGGGGGGCAACCTCAATGAGCAGTTCTTC. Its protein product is CASSHRRGGNLNEQFF.

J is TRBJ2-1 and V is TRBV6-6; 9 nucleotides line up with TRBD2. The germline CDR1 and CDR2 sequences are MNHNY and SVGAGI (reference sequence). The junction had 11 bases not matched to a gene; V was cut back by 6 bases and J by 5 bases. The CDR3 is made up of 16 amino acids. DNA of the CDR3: TGTGCCAGCAGACCCAGTAGCGGGAGCCAGAACAATGAGCAGTTCTTC. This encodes CASRPSSGSQNNEQFF.

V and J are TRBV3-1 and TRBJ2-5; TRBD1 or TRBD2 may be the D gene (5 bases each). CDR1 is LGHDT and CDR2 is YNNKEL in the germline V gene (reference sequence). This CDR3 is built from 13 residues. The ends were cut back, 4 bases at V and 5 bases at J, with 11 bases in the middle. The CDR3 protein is CASSPRGVETQYF. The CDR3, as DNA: TGTGCCAGCAGCCCTAGAGGGGTGGAGACCCAGTACTTC.

DNA for the CDR3: TGTGCCAGCAGTATGACAGGGATTTATGGCTACACCTTC. It specifies CASSMTGIYGYTF. V usage is TRBV11-2 and J usage is TRBJ1-2; the match to TRBD1 covers 7 bases. CDR1 and CDR2 (germline): SGHAT, FQNNGV. The trim removed 6 bases at V and 5 bases at J, leaving 6 bases unmatched. The CDR3 is 13 residues long.

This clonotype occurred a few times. CDR3 sequence: CASSPRDAQYEQYF. CDR3 DNA sequence: TGCGCCAGCAGCCCCCGCGACGCACAATACGAGCAGTACTTC. J is TRBJ2-7 and V is TRBV5-1; no clear D gene. The CDR3 covers 14 residues. Germline V gives CDR1 SGHRS, CDR2 YFSETQ. Trimming left V 4 bases short and J 4 bases short, with 15 bases between.

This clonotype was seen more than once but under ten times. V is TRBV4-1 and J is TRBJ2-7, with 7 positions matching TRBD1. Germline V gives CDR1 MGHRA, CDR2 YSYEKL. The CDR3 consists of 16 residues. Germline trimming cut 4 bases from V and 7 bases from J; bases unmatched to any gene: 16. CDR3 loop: CASSRARVAGGGEQYF. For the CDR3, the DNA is TGCGCCAGCAGCCGAGCCCGCGTGGCAGGGGGTGGTGAGCAGTACTTC.

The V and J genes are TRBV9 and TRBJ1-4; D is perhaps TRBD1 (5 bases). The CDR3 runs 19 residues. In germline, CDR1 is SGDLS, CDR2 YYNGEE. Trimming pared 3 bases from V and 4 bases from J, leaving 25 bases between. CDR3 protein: CASSASAGPRLGFNEKLFF. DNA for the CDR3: TGTGCCAGCAGCGCATCCGCGGGACCCAGACTTGGTTTTAATGAAAAACTGTTTTTT.

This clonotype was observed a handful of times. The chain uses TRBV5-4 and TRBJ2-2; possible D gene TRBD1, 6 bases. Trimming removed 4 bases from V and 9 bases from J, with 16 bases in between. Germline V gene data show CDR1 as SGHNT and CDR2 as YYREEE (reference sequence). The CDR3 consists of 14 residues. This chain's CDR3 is CASSPEGHARELFF. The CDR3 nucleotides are TGTGCCAGCAGCCCCGAGGGACATGCGAGGGAGCTGTTTTTT.

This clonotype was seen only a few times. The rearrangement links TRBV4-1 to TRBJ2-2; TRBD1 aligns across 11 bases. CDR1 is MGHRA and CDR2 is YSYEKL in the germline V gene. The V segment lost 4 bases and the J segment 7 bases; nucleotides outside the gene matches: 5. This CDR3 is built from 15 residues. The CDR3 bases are TGCGCCAGCAGCCTATGGACAGGGGGCAGCGGGGAGCTGTTTTTT. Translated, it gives CASSLWTGGSGELFF.

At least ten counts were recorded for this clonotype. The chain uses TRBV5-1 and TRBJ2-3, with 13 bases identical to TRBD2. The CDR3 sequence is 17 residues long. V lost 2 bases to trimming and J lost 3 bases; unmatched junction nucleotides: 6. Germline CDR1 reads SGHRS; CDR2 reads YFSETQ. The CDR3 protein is CASSFTTSGGATDTQYF. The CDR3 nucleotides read TGCGCCAGCAGCTTCACCACTAGCGGGGGGGCGACAGATACGCAGTATTTT.

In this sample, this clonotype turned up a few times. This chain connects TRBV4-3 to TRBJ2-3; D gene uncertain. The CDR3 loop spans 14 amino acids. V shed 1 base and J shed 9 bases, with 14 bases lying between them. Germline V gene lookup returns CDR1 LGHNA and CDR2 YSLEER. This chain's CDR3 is CASSQVSREETQYF. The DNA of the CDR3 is TGCGCCAGCAGCCAAGTATCCAGAGAGGAAACGCAGTATTTT.